These T cell receptor beta chains were read from a single sample in a study of monozygotic twins with cystic fibrosis. Sequencing used immunoSEQ multiplex PCR; TCRdb keeps in-frame clones, though not all of them. The repertoire holds about 11,000 clones, with roughly 96% as singletons. The sequencing sample was made of blood. The receptors stem from a boy between 10 and 17 years old with cystic fibrosis. The CDR3 runs from the conserved cysteine through the conserved F or W.

v_gene: TRBV19
j_gene: TRBJ2-7
CDR3aa: CASSIDRTRPYEQYF

v_gene: TRBV11-2
j_gene: TRBJ1-3
CDR3aa: CASSLVRTGNTIYF

v_gene: TRBV5-4
j_gene: TRBJ2-7
CDR3aa: CASSLTSSGGRQYF

v_gene: TRBV6-5
j_gene: TRBJ1-5
CDR3aa: CASKPAGFRQPQHF

v_gene: TRBV7-2
j_gene: TRBJ1-5
CDR3aa: CASSWPGGGQPQHF

v_gene: TRBV5-6
j_gene: TRBJ1-2
CDR3aa: CASSPGTGIEGGYTF

v_gene: TRBV18
j_gene: TRBJ2-1
CDR3aa: CASSPPFGGTGNEQFF

v_gene: TRBV5-1
j_gene: TRBJ2-3
CDR3aa: CASSFAGVNTDTQYF

v_gene: TRBV6-5
j_gene: TRBJ1-6
CDR3aa: CASSHPPRDNSPLHF

v_gene: TRBV21-1
j_gene: TRBJ1-1
CDR3aa: CASSSLITNTEAFF

v_gene: TRBV11-3
j_gene: TRBJ2-3
CDR3aa: CASSLAGTDTQYF

v_gene: TRBV5-1
j_gene: TRBJ1-1
CDR3aa: CASSLDQFMNTEAFF

v_gene: TRBV19
j_gene: TRBJ1-1
CDR3aa: CASSLLRDRGTEAFF

v_gene: TRBV19
j_gene: TRBJ1-1
CDR3aa: CASTGFGPVSEAFF

v_gene: TRBV7-9
j_gene: TRBJ2-7
CDR3aa: CASSLVDGSYEQYF

v_gene: TRBV30
j_gene: TRBJ2-7
CDR3aa: CAWKTGNSYEQYF

v_gene: TRBV7-8
j_gene: TRBJ1-3
CDR3aa: CASSSGQGPGNTIYF

v_gene: TRBV7-8
j_gene: TRBJ2-6
CDR3aa: CASSLVFETGDPSGANVLTF

v_gene: TRBV2
j_gene: TRBJ1-2
CDR3aa: CASSARTGDHGYTF

v_gene: TRBV19
j_gene: TRBJ2-7
CDR3aa: CASSITGLAGEQYF

v_gene: TRBV21-1
j_gene: TRBJ2-7
CDR3aa: CASPGSGSYEQYF

v_gene: TRBV5-6
j_gene: TRBJ1-1
CDR3aa: CASSLGEAEAFF

v_gene: TRBV7-8
j_gene: TRBJ1-3
CDR3aa: CASTATGLSGNTIYF

v_gene: TRBV5-1
j_gene: TRBJ2-3
CDR3aa: CATRSAGGITDTQYF

v_gene: TRBV7-6
j_gene: TRBJ1-1
CDR3aa: CASSLRGSDNTEAFF

v_gene: TRBV30
j_gene: TRBJ1-1
CDR3aa: CAWSVGGWTEAFF

v_gene: TRBV4-1
j_gene: TRBJ2-7
CDR3aa: CASSQPTSGDPYEQYF

v_gene: TRBV9
j_gene: TRBJ2-7
CDR3aa: CASSVGDKPYEQYF

v_gene: TRBV19
j_gene: TRBJ2-1
CDR3aa: CASSTVFGIGYNEQFF

v_gene: TRBV9
j_gene: TRBJ2-6
CDR3aa: CASSVGQGSGANVLTF

v_gene: TRBV30
j_gene: TRBJ1-5
CDR3aa: CAWSPRSGSDQPQHF

v_gene: TRBV29-1
j_gene: TRBJ2-7
CDR3aa: CSVEEEGLAEGSSYEQYF

v_gene: TRBV4-1
j_gene: TRBJ2-2
CDR3aa: CASSPTANTGELFF

v_gene: TRBV2
j_gene: TRBJ2-7
CDR3aa: CASRGHYEQYF

v_gene: TRBV30
j_gene: TRBJ2-3
CDR3aa: CATLPGQHTDTQYF

v_gene: TRBV29-1
j_gene: TRBJ2-7
CDR3aa: CSVEGGYEQYF

v_gene: TRBV30
j_gene: TRBJ2-7
CDR3aa: CAWSVLASVSGTGYYEQYF

v_gene: TRBV5-1
j_gene: TRBJ2-1
CDR3aa: CASSLGGSSYNEQFF

v_gene: TRBV6-5
j_gene: TRBJ1-5
CDR3aa: CASSTTSVSQPQHF

v_gene: TRBV7-3
j_gene: TRBJ2-7
CDR3aa: CASSRNAGPSYEQYF

v_gene: TRBV25-1
j_gene: TRBJ2-2
CDR3aa: CASSEGGQANTGELFF

v_gene: TRBV6-5
j_gene: TRBJ1-1
CDR3aa: CASSLDREGYEAFF

v_gene: TRBV28
j_gene: TRBJ2-2
CDR3aa: CASNSPGELFF

v_gene: TRBV4-1
j_gene: TRBJ2-5
CDR3aa: CASSQEDSGGETQYF

v_gene: TRBV1
j_gene: TRBJ1-1
CDR3aa: CTSSRIGTVNGLLNTEAFF

v_gene: TRBV28
j_gene: TRBJ1-5
CDR3aa: CASIASEGGQPQHF

v_gene: TRBV5-4
j_gene: TRBJ2-5
CDR3aa: CASSLGPKETQYF

v_gene: TRBV13
j_gene: TRBJ2-2
CDR3aa: CASSLEFLAGGRDTGELFF

v_gene: TRBV5-1
j_gene: TRBJ2-3
CDR3aa: CASSTQGARADTQYF

v_gene: TRBV29-1
j_gene: TRBJ1-2
CDR3aa: CSVEIRGAGYTF

v_gene: TRBV28
j_gene: TRBJ1-2
CDR3aa: CASSLDPGNLMGYTF

v_gene: TRBV5-6
j_gene: TRBJ2-3
CDR3aa: CASSWGSSGSTDTQYF

v_gene: TRBV27
j_gene: TRBJ2-2
CDR3aa: CASRTTWATGELFF

v_gene: TRBV27
j_gene: TRBJ2-4
CDR3aa: CASSSQGARAKNIQYF

v_gene: TRBV28
j_gene: TRBJ1-1
CDR3aa: CASRQLTEAFF

v_gene: TRBV6-5
j_gene: -
CDR3aa: CASSNYRGGYEQYF

v_gene: TRBV11-2
j_gene: TRBJ2-7
CDR3aa: CASSTSYRGVYEQYF

v_gene: TRBV5-4
j_gene: TRBJ1-1
CDR3aa: CASSPPRGAYGEAFF

v_gene: TRBV7-2
j_gene: TRBJ2-7
CDR3aa: CASSLQGTYEQYF